Sequencing of this T cell receptor beta chain was carried out in a study of blood T cell repertoires in COVID-19. Overall study: PBMCs, B-cell-depleted T cells, or T cells were the source of the cDNA or gDNA that made up the material.

The germline V gene encodes CDR1 MGHDK and CDR2 SYGVNS. The length of the CDR3 is 13 residues. V lost 8 bases, J lost 1 base, and 11 bases lay in between. This table comes from immunoSEQ multiplex PCR, and its TCRdb copy is limited to in-frame clones, with some not included. The table has more than 90,000 clones, approximately 87% seen once. Material for sequencing was peripheral blood. This TCR was sampled from a man in his 70s who had recovered from COVID-19. The chain couples TRBV25-1 to TRBJ1-1; no clear D gene. CDR3: CASVSTSNTEAFF. CDR3 DNA sequence: TGTGCCAGCGTATCGACTTCGAACACTGAAGCTTTCTTT.